This T cell receptor (beta chain) was retrieved from a study of blood T cell repertoires in COVID-19. For the study at large: PBMCs, B-cell-depleted T cells, or T cells provided the cDNA or gDNA that made up the material.

The CDR3 extends over 21 amino acids. Trimming cost V 6 bases and J 2 bases; bases outside gene matches: 27. Germline V gene data show CDR1 as SGHRS and CDR2 as YFSETQ. Per the study methods: The assay estimated nucleated cells by amplifying reference gene primers. Produced via immunoSEQ multiplex PCR; TCRdb's table is partial and in-frame only. V and J calls plus clone size are reproduced from that table; the DNA served to infer D and trimming. The profile shows fewer than 250,000 clones, around 84% of them singletons. Specimen: peripheral blood. This sequence originates from a woman over 75 with COVID-19, enrolled during active disease. The rearrangement uses TRBV5-1 and TRBJ2-5, with 8 bases matching TRBD2. CDR3 bases: TGCGCCAGCAACAACCCCGGGGAACTAGCGGAGGGATCCGACCCTCAAGAGACCCAGTACTTC. Protein: CASNNPGELAEGSDPQETQYF.